Below, one TCR beta chain is given with its context. This clone has a single count. Its target antigen remains unknown. Base-call qualities are not available, and no considerably larger clone is one nucleotide away. Samples from volunteer blood donors who had recovered from COVID-19 were contributed by a second Seattle source. Whole blood was collected in K2EDTA tubes by collaborating institutions according to the institutions' own protocols. For TCRbeta analysis, collaborators shipped samples as frozen whole blood, isolated PBMCs, or DNA extracted from either of those sample types. The immunoSEQ Assay, a bias-controlled multiplex PCR, was used to amplify TCRbeta CDR3 regions from genomic DNA. The authors processed their data as follows. Nucleated cell counts per sample were estimated from amplification of reference gene primers within the assay. To quantify the absolute abundance of each unique TCRbeta CDR3 rearrangement, sequence reads were collapsed and filtered. Productive Simpson clonality was computed per sample as the square root of Simpson's diversity index over productive rearrangements. TCRdb obtained this table from immuneACCESS and retained in-frame rearrangements with V and J assigned. These tables miss some clones; where compared with another copy, unresolved V genes account for less than half of the shortfall, and the remainder is unexplained. V and J calls plus clone size are reproduced from that table; the DNA served to infer D and trimming. Within this sample are about 250,000 clones, with around nine tenths of them counted one time only. The ten largest clonotypes hold approximately 2.2% of the sample.

The sample is drawn from a study of blood T cell repertoires in COVID-19 (dated by TCRdb to about 2020). Notes on the research overall: The collaborator samples originated in the United States, Italy and Spain and spanned the acute and convalescent phases of COVID-19. A de-identified subject ID, COVID-19 status, age in years and sex were almost always included in the sample metadata. HLA class I and class II types, where available, came from metadata supplied by the sample provider rather than from assay-based typing. The repertoires were made available in a free public database intended to serve as a resource for research on the immune response to SARS-CoV-2. Subjects who had been exposed to COVID-19, were actively infected with it, or had recovered from it provided the deeply sampled blood TCRbeta repertoires that made up the dataset. Samples came from the ongoing ImmuneRACE study (first 160 participants) plus 1,254 subjects from 6 global collaborators. The material from the prospective study consisted of cDNA or gDNA derived from T cells, B-cell-depleted T cells, or PBMCs.

The full study reports these points: Clinical and demographic metadata were provided uncurated, with the amount varying by source and participant.

V is pruned by 1 base and J by 1 base, leaving 5 bases of the junction without a gene match. CDR1 and CDR2 (SGHTA, FQGNSA) derive from the germline V gene. The cysteine opens and the phenylalanine closes a CDR3 of 16 amino acids. Of the read, only the CDR3 DNA is kept; its 48 bases are in frame from base 1. The rearranged segments are TRBV7-2 and TRBJ2-7; TRBD2 agrees with 9 junctional bases. The sample consisted of peripheral blood. The clonotype comes from a woman aged 35 to 49 who had recovered from COVID-19. The CDR3 corresponds to CASSLVSAGGSYEQYF. The DNA sequence follows: TGTGCCAGCAGCTTAGTATCAGCGGGGGGATCCTACGAGCAGTACTTC.